This TCR beta chain is from a study of post-analysis software for immune sequencing data. Study-wide background: Disease courses included relapsing-remitting, secondary progressive and progressive-relapsing multiple sclerosis. Findings and caveats of the study: Patients used several TRBV segments, including TRBV5-6, TRBV5-1 and TRBV20-1, more often than controls. By F measure, samples from a shared preparation batch strongly co-clustered.

CDR3 length: 13 residues. Germline CDR1 is MNHEY and CDR2 is SVGAGI. V lost 7 bases, J lost 6 bases, and 16 bases lay in between. Unique molecular identifiers had been added to the TCR beta cDNA libraries. T cells numbering about 0.95 to 11 million gave rise to roughly 550,000 cDNA molecules. Via MiXCR, TCRdb re-called the PCR reads, giving one row per CDR3 protein. Altogether approximately 730,000 distinct CDR3 sequences are present, 40% to 55% being singletons, with the ten largest covering roughly 4.9%. As concerns this clonotype: As yet, its antigen is unknown.

The rearrangement joins TRBV6-5 to TRBJ2-7, with a weak D call TRBD2 (5 bases). The TCR was taken from a girl aged 5 to 17 with multiple sclerosis. Sequencing used blood. DNA for the CDR3: TGTGCCAGCACCCTATCCCCGGGGTCCGAGCAGTACTTC. Encoded protein: CASTLSPGSEQYF.